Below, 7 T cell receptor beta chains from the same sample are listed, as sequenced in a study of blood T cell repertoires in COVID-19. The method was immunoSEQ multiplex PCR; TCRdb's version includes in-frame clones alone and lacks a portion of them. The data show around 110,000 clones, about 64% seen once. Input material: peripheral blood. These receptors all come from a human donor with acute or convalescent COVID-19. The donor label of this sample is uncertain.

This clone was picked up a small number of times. In DNA, the CDR3 is TGTGCCAGCAGCTTAGCCGCCACAGTATACTATGGCTACACCTTC. As protein: CASSLAATVYYGYTF. The chain has TRBV7-9 and TRBJ1-2; unclear D gene. Trimming removed 0 bases from V and 3 bases from J, with 11 bases in between. The CDR3 consists of 15 residues. The germline CDR1 and CDR2 sequences are SEHNR and FQNEAQ (reference sequence).

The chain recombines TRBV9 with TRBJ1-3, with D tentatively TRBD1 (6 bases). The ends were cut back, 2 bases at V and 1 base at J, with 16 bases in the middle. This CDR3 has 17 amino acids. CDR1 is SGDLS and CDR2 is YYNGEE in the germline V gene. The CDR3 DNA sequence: TGTGCCAGCAGCGTCGAACAGGGTTGGGGTTCTGGAAACACCATATATTTT. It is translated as CASSVEQGWGSGNTIYF.

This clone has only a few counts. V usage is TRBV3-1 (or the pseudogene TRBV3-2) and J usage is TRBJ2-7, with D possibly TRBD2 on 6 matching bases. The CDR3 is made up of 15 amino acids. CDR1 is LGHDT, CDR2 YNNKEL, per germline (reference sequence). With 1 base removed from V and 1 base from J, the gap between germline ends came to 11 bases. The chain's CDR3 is CASSQVGGRSYEQYF. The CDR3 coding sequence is TGTGCCAGCAGCCAAGTGGGGGGAAGGTCCTACGAGCAGTACTTC.

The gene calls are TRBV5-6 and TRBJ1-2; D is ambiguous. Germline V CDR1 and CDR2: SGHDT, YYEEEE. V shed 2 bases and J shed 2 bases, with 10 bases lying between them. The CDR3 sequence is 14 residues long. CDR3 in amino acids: CASSLLSLNYGYTF. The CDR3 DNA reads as TGTGCCAGCAGCTTACTTAGCCTAAACTATGGCTACACCTTC. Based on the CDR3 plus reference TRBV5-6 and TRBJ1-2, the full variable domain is DAGVTQSPTHLIKTRGQQVTLRCSPKSGHDTVSWYQQALGQGPQFIFQYYEEEERQRGNFPDRFSGHQFPNYSSELNVNALLLGDSALYLCASSLLSLNYGYTFGSGTRLTVV.

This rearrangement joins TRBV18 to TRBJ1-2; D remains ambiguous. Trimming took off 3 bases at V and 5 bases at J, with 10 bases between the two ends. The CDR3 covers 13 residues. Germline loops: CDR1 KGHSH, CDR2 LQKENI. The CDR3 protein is CASSPDTRYGYTF. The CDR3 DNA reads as TGTGCCAGCTCACCCGACACCCGATATGGCTACACCTTC.

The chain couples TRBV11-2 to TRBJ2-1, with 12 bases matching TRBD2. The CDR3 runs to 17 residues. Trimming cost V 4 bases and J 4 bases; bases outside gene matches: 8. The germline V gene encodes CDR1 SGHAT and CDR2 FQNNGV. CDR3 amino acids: CASSSRLAGASYNEQFF. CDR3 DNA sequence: TGTGCCAGCAGCTCCCGACTAGCGGGGGCGTCGTACAATGAGCAGTTCTTC. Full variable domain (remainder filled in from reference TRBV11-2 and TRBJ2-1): EAGVAQSPRYKIIEKRQSVAFWCNPISGHATLYWYQQILGQGPKLLIQFQNNGVVDDSQLPKDRFSAERLKGVDSTLKIQPAKLEDSAVYLCASSSRLAGASYNEQFFGPGTRLTVL.

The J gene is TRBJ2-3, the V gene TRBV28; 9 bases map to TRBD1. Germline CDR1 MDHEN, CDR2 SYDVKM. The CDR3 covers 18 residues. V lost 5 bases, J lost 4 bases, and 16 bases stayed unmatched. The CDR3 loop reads CASSPQLLRDRVSDTQYF. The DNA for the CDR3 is TGTGCCAGCAGTCCCCAACTCCTCCGGGACAGGGTCTCAGATACGCAGTATTTT. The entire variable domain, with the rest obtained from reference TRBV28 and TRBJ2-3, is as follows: DVKVTQSSRYLVKRTGEKVFLECVQDMDHENMFWYRQDPGLGLRLIYFSYDVKMKEKGDIPEGYSVSREKKERFSLILESASTNQTSMYLCASSPQLLRDRVSDTQYFGPGTRLTVL.